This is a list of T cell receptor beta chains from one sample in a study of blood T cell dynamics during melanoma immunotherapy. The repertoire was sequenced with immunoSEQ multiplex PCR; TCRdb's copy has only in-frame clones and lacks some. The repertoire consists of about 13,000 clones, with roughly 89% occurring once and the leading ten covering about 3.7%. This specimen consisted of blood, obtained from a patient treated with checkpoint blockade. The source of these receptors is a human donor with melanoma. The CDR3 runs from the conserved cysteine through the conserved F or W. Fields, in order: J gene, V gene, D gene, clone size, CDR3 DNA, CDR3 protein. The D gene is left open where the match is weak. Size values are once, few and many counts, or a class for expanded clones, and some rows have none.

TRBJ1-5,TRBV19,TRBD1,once,TGTGCCAGTAGTACTCAACAGGGGGCTTGGAATCAGCCCCAGCATTTT,CASSTQQGAWNQPQHF
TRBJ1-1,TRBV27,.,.,TGTGCCAGCAGTTTACGTGAGAACACTGAAGCTTTCTTT,CASSLRENTEAFF
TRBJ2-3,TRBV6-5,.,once,TGTGCCAGCAGGAGGAAGCCAGGACGCACAGATACGCAGTATTTT,CASRRKPGRTDTQYF
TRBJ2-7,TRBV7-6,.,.,TGTGCCAGCAGCTTAGAGGGGACGGTCTCCTACGAGCAGTACTTC,CASSLEGTVSYEQYF
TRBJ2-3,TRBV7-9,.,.,TGTGCCAGCAGCTTATTGAGGTTACCAGATACGCAGTATTTT,CASSLLRLPDTQYF
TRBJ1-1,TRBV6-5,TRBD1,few,TGTGCCAGCAGCCAGGACAGGGTTCGATCTGAAGCTTTCTTT,CASSQDRVRSEAFF
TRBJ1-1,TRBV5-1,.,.,TGCGCCAGCAGCTTCTCACAGGGCACTGAAGCTTTCTTT,CASSFSQGTEAFF
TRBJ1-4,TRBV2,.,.,TGTGCCAGCAGTGATGAACAGGGAACTAATGAAAAACTGTTTTTT,CASSDEQGTNEKLFF
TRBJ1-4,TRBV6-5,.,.,TGTGCCAGCAAACGTGGACAGAAAAATGAAAAACTGTTTTTT,CASKRGQKNEKLFF
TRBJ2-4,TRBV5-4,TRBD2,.,TGTGCCAGCAGCTTGGACCTGGGGGGGAATTACAAAAACATTCAGTACTTC,CASSLDLGGNYKNIQYF
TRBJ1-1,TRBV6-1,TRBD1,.,TGTGCCAGCACCCGGACAGGGATGAACACTGAAGCTTTCTTT,CASTRTGMNTEAFF
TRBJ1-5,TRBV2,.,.,TGTGCCAGCAGTCCGGGACCGCCTGTCGGACAGCCCCAGCATTTT,CASSPGPPVGQPQHF
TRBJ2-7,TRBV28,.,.,TGTGCCAGCAGGCCCAGCTCGGGCTACGAGCAGTACTTC,CASRPSSGYEQYF
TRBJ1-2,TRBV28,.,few,TGTGCCAGCAGGGGGACAAAAGGAGGCTACACCTTC,CASRGTKGGYTF
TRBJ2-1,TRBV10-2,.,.,TGCGCCAGCAGTGAGAGTAGGGGTGAGCAGTTCTTC,CASSESRGEQFF
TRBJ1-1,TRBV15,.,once,TGTGCCACCAGCGTAGAATACCTGCAGGGCACTGAAGCTTTCTTT,CATSVEYLQGTEAFF
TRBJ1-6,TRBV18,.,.,TGTGCCAGCTCACGTGATGATAATTCACCCCTCCACTTT,CASSRDDNSPLHF
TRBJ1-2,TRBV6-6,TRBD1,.,TGTGCCAGCAGTCTTGGACAGGGGAAAGGCTATGGCTACACCTTC,CASSLGQGKGYGYTF
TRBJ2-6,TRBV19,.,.,TGTGCCAGTAGTATAAGTAGGGCTGGGGCCAACGTCCTGACTTTC,CASSISRAGANVLTF
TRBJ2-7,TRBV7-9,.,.,TGTGCCAGCAGCCCAGCAACAGGGTTCATACGCGAGCAGTACTTC,CASSPATGFIREQYF
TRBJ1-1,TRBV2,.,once,TGTGCCAGCAGGGCGGACAGGAACACTGAAGCTTTCTTT,CASRADRNTEAFF
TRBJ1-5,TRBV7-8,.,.,TGTGCCAGCAGCTTAGCGGCTGCGGGAGGAAGCAATCAGCCCCAGCATTTT,CASSLAAAGGSNQPQHF
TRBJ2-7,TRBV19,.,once,TGTGCCAGTAGCCCAGGGGTAACCTACGAGCAGTACTTC,CASSPGVTYEQYF
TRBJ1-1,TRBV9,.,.,TGTGCCAGCAGCGACCACAACACTGAAGCTTTCTTT,CASSDHNTEAFF
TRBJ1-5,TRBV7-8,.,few,TGTGCCAGCAGCCACAGAAGGACGGGCAATCAGCCCCAGCATTTT,CASSHRRTGNQPQHF
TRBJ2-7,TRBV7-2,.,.,TGTGCCAGCAGCTACGACAGCCAGGAACCATACGAGCAGTACTTC,CASSYDSQEPYEQYF
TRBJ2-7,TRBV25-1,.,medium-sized,TGTGCCAGCATGGGTATCGCTGAGCAGTACTTC,CASMGIAEQYF
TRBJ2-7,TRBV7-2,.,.,TGTGCCAGCAGCTTAGAGGGTGGGCGGGCTAGTTGGGTCTACGAGCAGTACTTC,CASSLEGGRASWVYEQYF
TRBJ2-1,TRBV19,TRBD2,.,TGTGCCAGTAGTATTGTAGCGGGGAATGAGCAGTTCTTC,CASSIVAGNEQFF
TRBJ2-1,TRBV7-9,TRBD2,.,TGTGCCAGCAGCTACGGGACTAGCGGTCACAATGAGCAGTTCTTC,CASSYGTSGHNEQFF
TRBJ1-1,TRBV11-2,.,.,TGTGCCAGCAGACTAGATCAAGGGACCGCTCGTGAAGCTTTCTTT,CASRLDQGTAREAFF
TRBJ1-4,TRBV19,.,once,TGTGCCAGTAGTATGCGGGGGAGCGCAACTAATGAAAAACTGTTTTTT,CASSMRGSATNEKLFF
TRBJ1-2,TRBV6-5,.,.,TGTGCCAGCTCCGGGGCCTATGGCTACACCTTC,CASSGAYGYTF
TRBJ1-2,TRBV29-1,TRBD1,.,TGCAGCGTTGTAAAGAGGACAGGGGAGGATGGCTACACCTTC,CSVVKRTGEDGYTF
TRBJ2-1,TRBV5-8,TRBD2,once,TGTGCCAGCAGCGCAAGATACTACCTGGCTAGCGGACGCCTTGAGGAGCAGTTCTTC,CASSARYYLASGRLEEQFF